Below, one TCR beta chain is given with its context. Its specificity is not known. This entry belongs to a study of T cell responses to AZD1222 COVID-19 vaccine. Only in-frame clones appear in the TCRdb table, and some are missing; sequencing was by immunoSEQ multiplex PCR. The data hold about 130,000 clones, with 89% observed a single time. Overall study findings and caveats: At 160-218 and 743-854, vaccine-associated CD4 TCRs were dominant, and they spanned spike.

Deletions cut 2 bases from V and 7 bases from J, with 15 bases between. The germline V gene has CDR1 SGHDN and CDR2 FVKESK. The CDR3 sequence is 15 residues long. The chain uses TRBV14 and TRBJ2-1, with D possibly TRBD2 on 6 matching bases. The TCR originated in an adult in good health. Sequencing was performed on peripheral blood, taken on day 0 of AZD1222 vaccination. CDR3 amino acids: CASSQLGTGVNEQFF. As DNA, the CDR3 is TGTGCCAGCAGCCAACTGGGGACTGGAGTTAATGAGCAGTTCTTC.